This TCR beta chain was documented in a study of shared clonotypes between healthy human individuals (dated by TCRdb to the early 2020s). For context, the study as a whole: The cohort included a few men and a couple of women between 18 and 49 years of age. For each donor, CD4 naive and CD4 memory were each given three plates, CD8 naive was given two plates, and CD8 memory was given one plate. To estimate repertoire size and how much clonotypes are shared between individuals, the study performed deep sequencing of blood TCR repertoires from a handful of healthy adults. To increase sequencing depth and limit assay-specific biases, TCR repertoire library preparation and sequencing were carried out by different laboratories using diverse techniques. Each donor's leukapheresis produced roughly between roughly 0.85 and 10 billion PBMCs. General findings and caveats noted by the study authors: The genetic and exposure-history diversity represented was limited by the small number of donors. Only blood was sampled, and tissue TCR repertoires likely differ from those in blood. Incomplete sequencing was indicated by rarefaction of sorted-subset datasets, despite the large sequencing depth. Larger estimated clonotype richness was generally found for naive subsets than for memory subsets. Clonotypes shared by all four sorted-subset donors showed higher generation probabilities than non-shared clonotypes. Roughly 5% of naive CD4, 3% to 4% of naive CD8, approximately 2% of memory CD4, and more than 0.35% of memory CD8 clonotypes were shared across four donors. Pairwise subsampling led to the expectation that sequencing depth would affect the degree of clonotype sharing among donors.

Using the deep immunoSEQ assay, TCR CDR3 regions were amplified from genomic DNA by multiplex PCR. For each cell subset, the extracted genomic DNA was distributed evenly across all wells of several immunoSEQ 96-well plates, and each plate served as one replicate. Each replicate PCR for sorted subsets received around 200 ng genomic DNA, equal to 28,000 or so T cell genomes. The purified libraries were quantified using a Qubit 3.0 fluorometer, sized with a Bioanalyzer 2100, and then quantified again using the KAPA Library Quantification kit. A separate single-read 150-cycle Illumina NextSeq 550 flow cell was used to sequence each immunoSEQ 96-well plate. The authors processed their data as follows. Because the immunoSEQ output included only junctional sequences and no quality scores, the filtering could not be the same as the filtering used for full-length reads. To assign V/J genes and CDR3, sequences were annotated against IMGT germline references using PyIR, a Python wrapper for IgBLAST v1.9. Reads were removed for weak V/J assignments (E-value above 1e-6), missing CDR3, stop codons, out-of-frame junctions, or ambiguous translated residues. A V3J clonotype was defined by an identical inferred V gene, J gene, and CDR3 amino acid sequence. To compute the percentage overlap between repertoires, the number of shared unique clonotypes was divided by the size of the smaller repertoire. Repertoire richness was assessed with RTK rarefaction, the Chao1 estimator, and Recon v2.1 estimates of unobserved clonotypes. For all TCRbeta clonotypes obtained by the gDNA method from several donors, generation probabilities were computed with OLGA. Entries here come from immuneACCESS through TCRdb and include only in-frame sequences with V and J called. Some clones fail to appear in such tables; in the studies checked, an unresolved V gene covers under half of the shortfall, and the cause of the remainder is unknown. That table furnishes V, J and clone size, whereas the DNA furnished D and trimming. The sample contains 650,000 to 700,000 clones, 90% of them found a single time. The top ten clonotypes cover around a third of the sample.

Including cysteine and phenylalanine, the CDR3 has 16 amino acids. Left in the record is the CDR3 DNA by itself, 48 bases read in frame from the first base. The germline ends are 16 bases apart after V is trimmed by 5 bases and J by 2 bases. Via the germline V gene, CDR1 is SGHAT and CDR2 FQNNGV. This clone was detected only a few times. Its antigen is still unknown. Base qualities were left out, and no much larger clone turns up one base away. Healthy HIV-negative adults with no recently reported acute infections or vaccinations were included as donors. Every donor was a Caucasian adult living in Nashville, Tennessee, USA. The CD8 memory samples were a combination of magnetically selected CD45RO+ cells and CCR7-negative CD45RA+ effector memory (TemRA) cells. After blood collection by leukapheresis, PBMCs were isolated using Ficoll-Histopaque density gradient centrifugation and then cryopreserved in the vapor phase of liquid nitrogen. Analytical flow cytometry was used to check the purity and quantity of every magnetically sorted T cell population. Each sorted fraction had its genomic DNA isolated and then quantified by UV absorbance on a Nanodrop 2000c.

The receptor comes from a man aged 18 to 30 in good health. Some clones in this sample may be carry-over from other donors' samples. Recombination connected TRBV11-2 to TRBJ1-5; the D gene is possibly TRBD1, with 5 bases matching. Sequencing input: memory CD8+ T cells from PBMCs. According to the study, the label for this sample's cell subset or site signals: CD45RO+ cells pooled with CCR7-negative TemRA cells. The nucleotides are TGTGCCAGCAGCCCACACTACGGGGGGGGCAATCAGCCCCAGCATTTT. It encodes CASSPHYGGGNQPQHF.